This is a list of T cell receptor beta chains from one sample in a study of siplizumab effects on memory and regulatory T cells. Sequencing was performed with immunoSEQ multiplex PCR; in TCRdb, only in-frame clones are kept and a portion is missing. The sample lists roughly 93,000 clones; around 94% were seen once. Sequenced material: non-Treg CD4+ T cells sorted from blood. The origin of the receptors is a human donor in good health. CDR3s include the opening cysteine and the closing phenylalanine or tryptophan. Each record gives: clone size, J gene, D gene, V gene, CDR3 protein, CDR3 DNA. D genes are given only for firm matches. Rows may omit the clone size; those that give it use once, few, many or a size class.

>.|TRBJ2-1|TRBD2|TRBV4-1
CASSRSSGVSYNEQFF
TGCGCCAGCAGCCGGTCAAGCGGGGTCTCCTACAATGAGCAGTTCTTC
>once|TRBJ2-1|.|TRBV28
CASSSVGTLGHEQFF
TGTGCCAGCAGCTCAGTGGGGACCCTCGGACATGAGCAGTTCTTC
>.|TRBJ1-1|.|TRBV7-8
CASSPASGGPNTEAFF
TGTGCCAGCAGCCCGGCCTCCGGGGGTCCGAACACTGAAGCTTTCTTT
>.|TRBJ1-2|TRBD1|TRBV9
CASSWARGTGSRGRHGYTF
TGTGCCAGCAGCTGGGCGAGAGGGACAGGGTCCCGTGGTAGGCATGGCTACACCTTC
>.|TRBJ2-7|TRBD1|TRBV7-2
CASSLGRTGIEQYF
TGTGCCAGCAGCTTAGGCAGGACAGGGATCGAGCAGTACTTC
>.|TRBJ2-2|TRBD1|TRBV4-1
CASRNRGRTGELFF
TGCGCCAGCAGGAACAGGGGGCGAACCGGGGAGCTGTTTTTT
>.|TRBJ2-4|.|TRBV28
CASSLAKNIQYF
TGTGCCAGCAGTTTAGCCAAAAACATTCAGTACTTC
>.|TRBJ1-5|TRBD1|TRBV19
CASSPMGQGGNQPQHF
TGTGCCAGTAGTCCAATGGGACAGGGGGGAAATCAGCCCCAGCATTTT
>.|TRBJ2-1|TRBD1|TRBV19
CASSPRGRNEQFF
TGTGCCAGTAGCCCCAGGGGGCGAAATGAGCAGTTCTTC
>.|TRBJ1-1|.|TRBV11-2
CASSLHGDMNTEAFF
TGTGCCAGCAGCTTACACGGGGACATGAACACTGAAGCTTTCTTT
>.|TRBJ1-1|.|TRBV16
CASSPWTVNTEAFF
TGTGCCAGCAGCCCTTGGACGGTGAACACTGAAGCTTTCTTT
>.|TRBJ1-1|.|TRBV5-4
CASSPGSAGWNTEAFF
TGTGCCAGCAGCCCCGGATCGGCAGGTTGGAACACTGAAGCTTTCTTT
>.|TRBJ2-7|.|TRBV6-1
CASREGAVSSYEQYF
TGTGCCAGCAGGGAGGGAGCGGTTAGCTCCTACGAGCAGTACTTC
>.|TRBJ2-7|.|TRBV7-6
CASSLTADEQYF
TGTGCCAGCAGCTTAACAGCGGACGAGCAGTACTTC
>.|TRBJ1-6|TRBD1|TRBV4-1
CASSHWLQGARGSPLHF
TGCGCCAGCAGCCACTGGCTACAGGGGGCCCGCGGTTCACCCCTCCACTTT
>once|TRBJ1-3|.|TRBV18
CASSPDQKNTIYF
TGTGCCAGCTCACCGGACCAAAAAAACACCATATATTTT
>.|TRBJ1-2|TRBD1|TRBV5-1
CASSSQGALSGYTF
TGCGCCAGCAGCTCCCAGGGGGCGCTTAGTGGCTACACCTTC
>.|TRBJ1-1|.|TRBV27
CASRRALHTEAFF
TGTGCCAGCAGGAGGGCCCTTCACACTGAAGCTTTCTTT
>.|TRBJ2-5|.|TRBV6-5
CASTGLAGGETQYF
TGTGCCAGCACCGGACTAGCAGGGGGGGAGACCCAGTACTTC
>.|TRBJ1-2|.|TRBV9
CASSYRNYGYTF
TGTGCCAGCAGCTACAGGAACTATGGCTACACCTTC
>few|TRBJ1-5|.|TRBV20-1
CSARAQGSRHF
TGCAGTGCTAGAGCGCAGGGATCCCGGCATTTT
>.|TRBJ2-7|TRBD2|TRBV7-2
CASSPPGGAYEQYF
TGTGCCAGCAGCCCCCCCGGGGGGGCCTACGAGCAGTACTTC
>.|TRBJ2-2|.|TRBV6-5
CASTPGYTGELFF
TGTGCCAGCACTCCAGGGTACACCGGGGAGCTGTTTTTT
>.|TRBJ1-1|.|TRBV30
CAWSGVSYTEAFF
TGTGCCTGGAGTGGAGTCAGTTACACTGAAGCTTTCTTT